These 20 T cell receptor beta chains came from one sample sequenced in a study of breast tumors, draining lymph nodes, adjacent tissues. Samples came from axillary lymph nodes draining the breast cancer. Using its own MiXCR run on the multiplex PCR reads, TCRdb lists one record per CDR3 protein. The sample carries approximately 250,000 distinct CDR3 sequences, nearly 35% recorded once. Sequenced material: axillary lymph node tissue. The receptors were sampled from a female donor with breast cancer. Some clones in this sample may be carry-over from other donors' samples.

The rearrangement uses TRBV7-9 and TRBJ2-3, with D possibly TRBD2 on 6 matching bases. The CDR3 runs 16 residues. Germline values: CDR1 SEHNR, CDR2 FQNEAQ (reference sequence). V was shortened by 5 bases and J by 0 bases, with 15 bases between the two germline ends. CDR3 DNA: TGTGCCAGCAGCCCGACCCTTGGGACTAGCACAGATACGCAGTATTTT. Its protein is CASSPTLGTSTDTQYF.

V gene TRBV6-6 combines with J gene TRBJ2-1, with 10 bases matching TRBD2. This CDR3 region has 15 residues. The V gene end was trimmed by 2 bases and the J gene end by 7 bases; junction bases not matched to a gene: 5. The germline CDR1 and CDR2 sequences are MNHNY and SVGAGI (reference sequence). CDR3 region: CASSYPGTSANEQFF. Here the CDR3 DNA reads TGTGCCAGCAGTTACCCCGGGACTAGCGCTAATGAGCAGTTCTTC.

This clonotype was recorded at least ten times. In DNA form, the CDR3 reads TGTGCCACCAGCAGATCCCGACGGGCCTCCTACAATGAGCAGTTCTTC. It yields the protein CATSRSRRASYNEQFF. The J gene is TRBJ2-1, the V gene TRBV15; D is uncertain. CDR1 LNHNV and CDR2 YYDKDF come from the germline V gene (reference sequence). This CDR3 has 16 amino acids. V gave up 2 bases and J gave up 0 bases, with 11 bases separating them. The full variable domain, in which reference TRBV15 and TRBJ2-1 provide the parts outside the CDR3, is DAMVIQNPRYQVTQFGKPVTLSCSQTLNHNVMYWYQQKSSQAPKLLFHYYDKDFNNEADTPDNFQSRRPNTSFCFLDIRSPGLGDTAMYLCATSRSRRASYNEQFFGPGTRLTVL.

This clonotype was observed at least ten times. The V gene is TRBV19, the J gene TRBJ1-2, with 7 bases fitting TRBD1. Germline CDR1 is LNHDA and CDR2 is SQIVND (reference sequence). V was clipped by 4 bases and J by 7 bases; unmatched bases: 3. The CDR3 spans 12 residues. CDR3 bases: TGTGCCAGTAGTAGACAGGGATCTGGCTACACCTTC. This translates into CASSRQGSGYTF.

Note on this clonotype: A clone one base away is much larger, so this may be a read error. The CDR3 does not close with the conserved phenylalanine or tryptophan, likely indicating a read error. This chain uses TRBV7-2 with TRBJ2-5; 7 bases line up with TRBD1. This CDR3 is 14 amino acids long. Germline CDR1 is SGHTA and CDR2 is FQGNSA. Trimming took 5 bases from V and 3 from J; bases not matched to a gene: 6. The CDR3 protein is CASSQGDSKETQYL. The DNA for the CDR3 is TGTGCCAGCAGCCAGGGGGACAGTAAAGAGACCCAGTACCTC.

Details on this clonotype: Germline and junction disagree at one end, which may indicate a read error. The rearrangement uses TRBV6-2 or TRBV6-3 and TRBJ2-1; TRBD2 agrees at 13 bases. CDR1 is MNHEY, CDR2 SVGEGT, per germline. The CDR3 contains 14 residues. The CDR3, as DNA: TGTGCCATCAGTACTAGCGGGGGGGCAAATGAGCAGTTCTTC. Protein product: CAISTSGGANEQFF.

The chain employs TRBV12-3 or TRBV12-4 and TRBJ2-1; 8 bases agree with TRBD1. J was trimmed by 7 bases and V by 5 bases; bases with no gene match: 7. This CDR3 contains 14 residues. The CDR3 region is CASSLYRDRNEQFF. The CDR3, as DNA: TGTGCCAGCAGTCTCTACCGGGACAGGAATGAGCAGTTCTTC.

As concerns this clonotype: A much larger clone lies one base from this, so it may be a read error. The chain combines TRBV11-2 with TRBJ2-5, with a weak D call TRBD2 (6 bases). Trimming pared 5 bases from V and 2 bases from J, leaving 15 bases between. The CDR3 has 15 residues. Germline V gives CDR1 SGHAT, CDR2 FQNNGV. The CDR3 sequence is CASSPGSGRQETQYF. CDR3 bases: TGTGCCAGCAGCCCAGGAAGCGGGCGACAAGAGACCCAGTACTTC.

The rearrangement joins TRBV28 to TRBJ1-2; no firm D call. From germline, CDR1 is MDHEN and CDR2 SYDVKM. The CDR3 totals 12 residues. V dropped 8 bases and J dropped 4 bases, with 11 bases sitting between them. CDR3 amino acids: CASLIPSYGYTF. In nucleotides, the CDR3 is TGTGCCAGCCTAATCCCGTCCTATGGCTACACCTTC.

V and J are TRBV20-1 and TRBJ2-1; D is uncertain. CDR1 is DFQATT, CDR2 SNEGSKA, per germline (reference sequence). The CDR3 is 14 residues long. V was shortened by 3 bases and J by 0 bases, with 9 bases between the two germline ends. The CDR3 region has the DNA TGCAGTGCTAGCCCTATCCCCTCCTACAATGAGCAGTTCTTC. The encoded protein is CSASPIPSYNEQFF.

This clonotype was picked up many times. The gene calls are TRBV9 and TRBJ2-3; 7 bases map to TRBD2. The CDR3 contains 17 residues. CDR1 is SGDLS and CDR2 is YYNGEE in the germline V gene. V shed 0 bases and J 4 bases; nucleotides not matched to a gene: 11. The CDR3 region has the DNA TGTGCCAGCAGCGTAGCTCTGGCGGGAGTGGGGGCAGATACGCAGTATTTT. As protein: CASSVALAGVGADTQYF.

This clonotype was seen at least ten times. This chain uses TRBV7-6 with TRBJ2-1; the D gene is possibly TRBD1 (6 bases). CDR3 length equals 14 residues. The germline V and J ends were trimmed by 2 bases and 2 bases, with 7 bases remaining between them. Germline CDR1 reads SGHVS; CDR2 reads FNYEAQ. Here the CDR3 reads CASSLNRAYNEQFF. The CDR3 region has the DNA TGTGCCAGCAGCTTAAACAGGGCCTACAATGAGCAGTTCTTC.

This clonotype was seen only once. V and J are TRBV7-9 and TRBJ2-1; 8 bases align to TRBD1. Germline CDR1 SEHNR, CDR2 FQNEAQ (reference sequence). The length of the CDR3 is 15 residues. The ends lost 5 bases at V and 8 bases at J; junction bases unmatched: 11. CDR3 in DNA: TGTGCCAGCAGCATAACAGGGGGGAGGATTGATGAGCAGTTCTTC. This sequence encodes CASSITGGRIDEQFF.

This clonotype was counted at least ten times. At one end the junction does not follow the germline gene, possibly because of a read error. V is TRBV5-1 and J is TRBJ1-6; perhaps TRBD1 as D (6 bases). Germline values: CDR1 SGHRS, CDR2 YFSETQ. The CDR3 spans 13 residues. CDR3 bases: TGCGCCAGCAGCTTAGGGGGGAATTCACCCCCCCACTTT. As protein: CASSLGGNSPPHF.

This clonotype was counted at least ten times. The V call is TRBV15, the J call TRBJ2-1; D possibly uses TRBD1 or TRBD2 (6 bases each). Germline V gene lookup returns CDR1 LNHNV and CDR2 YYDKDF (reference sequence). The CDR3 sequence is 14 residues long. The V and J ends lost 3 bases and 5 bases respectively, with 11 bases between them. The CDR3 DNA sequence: TGTGCCACCAGCAGCGTCGGGGGCCACAATGAGCAGTTCTTC. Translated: CATSSVGGHNEQFF.

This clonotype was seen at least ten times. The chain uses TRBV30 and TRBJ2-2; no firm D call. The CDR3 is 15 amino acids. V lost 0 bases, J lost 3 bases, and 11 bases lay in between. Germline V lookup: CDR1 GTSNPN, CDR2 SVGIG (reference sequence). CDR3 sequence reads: CAWSVPARYTGELFF. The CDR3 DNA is TGTGCCTGGAGTGTCCCGGCACGCTACACCGGGGAGCTGTTTTTT.

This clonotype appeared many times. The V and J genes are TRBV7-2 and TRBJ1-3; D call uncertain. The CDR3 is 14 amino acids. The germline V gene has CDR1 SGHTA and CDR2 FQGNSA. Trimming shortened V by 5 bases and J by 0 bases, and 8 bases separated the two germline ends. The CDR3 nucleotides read TGTGCCAGCAGCCCCTGGCACTCTGGAAACACCATATATTTT. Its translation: CASSPWHSGNTIYF.

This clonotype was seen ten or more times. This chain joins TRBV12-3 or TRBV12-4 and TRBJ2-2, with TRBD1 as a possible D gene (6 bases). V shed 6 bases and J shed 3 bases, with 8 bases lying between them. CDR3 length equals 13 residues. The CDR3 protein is CASRRQDTGELFF. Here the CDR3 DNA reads TGTGCCAGCAGGAGACAGGACACCGGGGAGCTGTTTTTT.

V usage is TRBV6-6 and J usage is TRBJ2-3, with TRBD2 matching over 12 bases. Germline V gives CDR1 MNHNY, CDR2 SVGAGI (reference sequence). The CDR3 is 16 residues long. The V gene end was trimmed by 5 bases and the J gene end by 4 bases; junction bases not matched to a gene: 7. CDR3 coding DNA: TGTGCCAGCAGTCACCGACTAGCGGGAGTACCAGATACGCAGTATTTT. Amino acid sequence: CASSHRLAGVPDTQYF.

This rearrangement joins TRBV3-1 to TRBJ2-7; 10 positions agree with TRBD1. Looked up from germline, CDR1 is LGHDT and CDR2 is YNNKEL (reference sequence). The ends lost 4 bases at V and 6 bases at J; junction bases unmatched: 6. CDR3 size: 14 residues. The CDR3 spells CASSPRQGAGEQYF. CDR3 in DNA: TGTGCCAGCAGCCCCCGACAGGGGGCGGGCGAGCAGTACTTC.